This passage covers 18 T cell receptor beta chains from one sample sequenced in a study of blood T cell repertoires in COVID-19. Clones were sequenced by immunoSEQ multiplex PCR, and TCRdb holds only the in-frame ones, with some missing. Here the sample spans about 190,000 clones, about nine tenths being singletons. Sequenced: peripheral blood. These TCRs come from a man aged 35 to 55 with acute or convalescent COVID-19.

CDR3 sequence: CASSSPQVTDTQYF. DNA for the CDR3: TGCGCCAGCAGCTCCCCACAGGTCACAGATACGCAGTATTTT. V usage is TRBV5-1 and J usage is TRBJ2-3; a possible D gene is TRBD1 (5 bases). Germline values: CDR1 SGHRS, CDR2 YFSETQ. V was pared by 3 bases and J by 2 bases, with 10 bases between. There are 14 residues in the CDR3.

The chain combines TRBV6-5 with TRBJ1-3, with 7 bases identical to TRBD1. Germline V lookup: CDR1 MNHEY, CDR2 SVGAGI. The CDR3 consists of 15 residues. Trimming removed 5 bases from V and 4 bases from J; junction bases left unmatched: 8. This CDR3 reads CASSRQGTRGNTIYF. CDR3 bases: TGTGCCAGCAGTCGACAGGGCACCCGCGGAAACACCATATATTTT.

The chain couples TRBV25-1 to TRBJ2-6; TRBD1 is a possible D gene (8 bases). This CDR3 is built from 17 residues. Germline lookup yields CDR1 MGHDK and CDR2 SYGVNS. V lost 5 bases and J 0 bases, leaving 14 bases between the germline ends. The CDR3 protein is CASSLTGGASGANVLTF. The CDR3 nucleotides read TGTGCCAGCAGTCTCACAGGGGGGGCCTCTGGGGCCAACGTCCTGACTTTC.

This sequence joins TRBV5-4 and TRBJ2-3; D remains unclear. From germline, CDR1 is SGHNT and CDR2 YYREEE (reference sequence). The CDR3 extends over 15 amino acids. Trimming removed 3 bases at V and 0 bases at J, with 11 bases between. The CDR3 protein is CASSWPGSSTDTQYF. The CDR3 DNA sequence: TGTGCCAGCAGCTGGCCAGGTTCTAGCACAGATACGCAGTATTTT. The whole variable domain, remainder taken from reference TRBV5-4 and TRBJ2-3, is ETGVTQSPTHLIKTRGQQVTLRCSSQSGHNTVSWYQQALGQGPQFIFQYYREEENGRGNFPPRFSGLQFPNYSSELNVNALELDDSALYLCASSWPGSSTDTQYFGPGTRLTVL.

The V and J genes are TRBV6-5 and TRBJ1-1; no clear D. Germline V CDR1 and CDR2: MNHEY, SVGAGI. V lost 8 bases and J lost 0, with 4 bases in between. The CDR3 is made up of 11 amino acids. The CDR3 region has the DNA TGTGCCAGCGGCATGAACACTGAAGCTTTCTTT. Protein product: CASGMNTEAFF.

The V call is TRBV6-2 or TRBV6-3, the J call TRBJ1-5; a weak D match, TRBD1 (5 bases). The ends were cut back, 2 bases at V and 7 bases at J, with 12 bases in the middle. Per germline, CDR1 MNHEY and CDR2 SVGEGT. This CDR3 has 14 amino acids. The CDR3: CASSYAQGRQPQHF. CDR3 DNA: TGTGCCAGCAGTTACGCCCAGGGTCGGCAGCCCCAGCATTTT.

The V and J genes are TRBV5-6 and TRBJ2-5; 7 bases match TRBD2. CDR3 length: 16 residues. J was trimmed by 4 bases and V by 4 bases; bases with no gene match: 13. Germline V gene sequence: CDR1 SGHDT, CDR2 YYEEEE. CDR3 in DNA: TGTGCCAGCAGCCTCCTACTAGCGAGTGTAGGAGAGACCCAGTACTTC. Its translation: CASSLLLASVGETQYF.

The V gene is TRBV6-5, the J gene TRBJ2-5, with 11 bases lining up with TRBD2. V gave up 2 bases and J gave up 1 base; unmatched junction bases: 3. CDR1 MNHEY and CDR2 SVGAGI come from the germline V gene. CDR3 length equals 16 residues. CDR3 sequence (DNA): TGTGCCAGCAGTTACACCGGGACTAGCGGCCAAGAGACCCAGTACTTC. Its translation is CASSYTGTSGQETQYF.

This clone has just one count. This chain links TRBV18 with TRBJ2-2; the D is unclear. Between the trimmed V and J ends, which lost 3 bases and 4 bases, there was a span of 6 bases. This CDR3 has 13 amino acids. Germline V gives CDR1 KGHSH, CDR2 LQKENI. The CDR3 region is CASSPGLTGELFF. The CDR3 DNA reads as TGTGCCAGCTCACCTGGGCTCACCGGGGAGCTGTTTTTT. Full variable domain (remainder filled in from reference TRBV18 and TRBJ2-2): NAGVMQNPRHLVRRRGQEARLRCSPMKGHSHVYWYRQLPEEGLKFMVYLQKENIIDESGMPKERFSAEFPKEGPSILRIQQVVRGDSAAYFCASSPGLTGELFFGEGSRLTVL.

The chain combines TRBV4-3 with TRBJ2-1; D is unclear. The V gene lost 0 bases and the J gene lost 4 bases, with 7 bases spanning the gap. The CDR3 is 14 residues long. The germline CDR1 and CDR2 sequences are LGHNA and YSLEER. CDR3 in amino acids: CASSQDVGYNEQFF. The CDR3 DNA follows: TGCGCCAGCAGCCAAGACGTCGGGTACAATGAGCAGTTCTTC.

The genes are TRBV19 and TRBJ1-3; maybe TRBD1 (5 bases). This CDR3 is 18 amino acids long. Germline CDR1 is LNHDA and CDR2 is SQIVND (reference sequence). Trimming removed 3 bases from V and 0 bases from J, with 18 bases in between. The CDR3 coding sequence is TGTGCCAGTAGTATGCCCCTCAGCGGGACTAGCTCTGGAAACACCATATATTTT. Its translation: CASSMPLSGTSSGNTIYF.

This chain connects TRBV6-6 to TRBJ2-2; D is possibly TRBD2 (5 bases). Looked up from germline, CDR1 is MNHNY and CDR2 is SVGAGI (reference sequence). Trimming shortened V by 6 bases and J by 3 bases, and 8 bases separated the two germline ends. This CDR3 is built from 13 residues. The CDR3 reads CASRREHTGELFF. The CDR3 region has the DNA TGTGCCAGCAGGAGGGAACACACCGGGGAGCTGTTTTTT.

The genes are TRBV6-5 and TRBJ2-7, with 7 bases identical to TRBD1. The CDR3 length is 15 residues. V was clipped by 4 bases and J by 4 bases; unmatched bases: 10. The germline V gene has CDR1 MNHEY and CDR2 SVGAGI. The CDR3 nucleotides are TGTGCCAGCAGTTCCAGACCGGGACAGCCTTACGAGCAGTACTTC. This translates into CASSSRPGQPYEQYF.

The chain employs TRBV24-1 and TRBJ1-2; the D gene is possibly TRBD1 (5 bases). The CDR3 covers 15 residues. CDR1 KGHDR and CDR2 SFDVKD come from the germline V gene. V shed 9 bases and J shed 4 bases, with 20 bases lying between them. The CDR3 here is CATRIRYRCFYGYTF. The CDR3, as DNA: TGTGCCACCCGCATTAGATACAGGTGCTTCTATGGCTACACCTTC.

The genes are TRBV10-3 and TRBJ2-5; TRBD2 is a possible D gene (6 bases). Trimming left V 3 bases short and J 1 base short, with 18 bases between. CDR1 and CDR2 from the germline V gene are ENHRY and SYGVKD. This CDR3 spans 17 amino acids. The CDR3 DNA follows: TGTGCCATCAGTGACCCTCACACAACTAGCCGCCAAGAGACCCAGTACTTC. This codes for CAISDPHTTSRQETQYF.

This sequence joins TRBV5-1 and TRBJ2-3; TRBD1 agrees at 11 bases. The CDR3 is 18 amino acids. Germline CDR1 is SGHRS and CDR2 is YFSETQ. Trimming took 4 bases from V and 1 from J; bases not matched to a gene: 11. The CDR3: CASSEGQGGVLGTDTQYF. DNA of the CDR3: TGCGCCAGCAGCGAGGGACAGGGGGGCGTCCTCGGCACAGATACGCAGTATTTT. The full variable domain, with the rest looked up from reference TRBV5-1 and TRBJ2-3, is KAGVTQTPRYLIKTRGQQVTLSCSPISGHRSVSWYQQTPGQGLQFLFEYFSETQRNKGNFPGRFSGRQFSNSRSEMNVSTLELGDSALYLCASSEGQGGVLGTDTQYFGPGTRLTVL.

The CDR3, as DNA: TGCGCCAGCAGCTTACAGGGGCCCCCTAGTTCACCCCTCCACTTT. It specifies CASSLQGPPSSPLHF. The J gene is TRBJ1-6, the V gene TRBV5-1; 7 nucleotides agree with TRBD1. The germline CDR1 and CDR2 sequences are SGHRS and YFSETQ. Losses at the gene ends were 2 bases for V and 9 bases for J; bases not matched to a gene: 8. CDR3 length: 15 amino acids.

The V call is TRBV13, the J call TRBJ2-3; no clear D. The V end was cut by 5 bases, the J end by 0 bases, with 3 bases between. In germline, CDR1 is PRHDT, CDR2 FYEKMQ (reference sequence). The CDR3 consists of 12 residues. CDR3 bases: TGTGCCAGCAGCCTTAGCACAGATACGCAGTATTTT. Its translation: CASSLSTDTQYF.